This T cell receptor beta chain was retrieved from a study of shared clonotypes between healthy human individuals. Study findings and constraints: Relative to clonotypes present in all four donors, those not shared had lower generation probabilities.

This clone was counted between two and nine times. Its specificity is unknown. V lost 0 bases to trimming and J lost 7 bases, with 12 bases between them. CDR3 length: 14 amino acids. Germline V gene sequence: CDR1 WNHNN, CDR2 SYGVQD (reference sequence). When replicate PCRs were run on sorted subsets, they used around 200 ng DNA, about 30,000 T cell genomes. TCRdb's table, derived via immunoSEQ multiplex PCR, lists solely in-frame clones and lacks some. The sample holds about 2 million clones; approximately 95% are singletons and the top ten take more than 0.1%. This receptor was obtained from a man aged 18 to 35 in good health. Material: naive CD4+ T cells sorted from blood. Noted subset: CD45RA+ positively selected. The V gene is TRBV10-1, the J gene TRBJ1-1, with D hard to call. This chain's CDR3 is CASSESTPSGEAFF. Here the CDR3 DNA reads TGCGCCAGCAGTGAGTCAACCCCCTCAGGTGAAGCTTTCTTT.